The rows below give T cell receptor beta chains drawn from one sample of a study of blood T cell repertoires in COVID-19. The assay was immunoSEQ multiplex PCR, and TCRdb's table has in-frame clones only and misses some. The repertoire holds around 140,000 clones, roughly 80% seen once, with approximately 9% in the top ten. Material for sequencing was peripheral blood. The origin of the receptors is a woman aged 45-65 years with active or convalescent COVID-19. Both conserved end residues are part of each CDR3. Fields, in order: V gene, clone size, D gene, J gene, CDR3 protein, CDR3 DNA. D genes are given only for firm matches. Some rows mark clone size as missing; the rest say once, few, many or name a class of expanded clone.

TRBV6-5	NA	TRBD1	TRBJ2-5	CASSSSDRVQTQYF	TGTGCCAGCAGTTCCTCGGACAGGGTACAGACCCAGTACTTC
TRBV7-8	NA	TRBD1	TRBJ1-4	CASSLAPDRVRSRDGEKLFF	TGTGCCAGCAGCTTAGCGCCCGACAGGGTTCGCTCCCGGGACGGGGAAAAACTGTTTTTT
TRBV25-1	once	TRBD1	TRBJ1-1	CASSGGQGKLQNTEAFF	TGTGCCAGCAGTGGGGGACAGGGGAAGTTGCAGAACACTGAAGCTTTCTTT
TRBV5-4	NA	NA	TRBJ2-5	CASSPAGYQETQYF	TGTGCCAGCAGCCCCGCGGGGTACCAAGAGACCCAGTACTTC
TRBV6-5	few	TRBD1	TRBJ1-2	CASSFRTGGGYGYTF	TGTGCCAGCAGTTTTCGGACAGGGGGAGGTTATGGCTACACCTTC
TRBV6-4	once	TRBD1	TRBJ1-2	CATGQGSYGYTF	TGTGCCACGGGACAGGGGAGCTATGGCTACACCTTC
TRBV7-2	NA	NA	TRBJ1-2	CASHKMAAVNYGYTF	TGTGCCAGCCACAAAATGGCGGCGGTTAACTATGGCTACACCTTC
TRBV5-1	few	TRBD1	TRBJ2-5	CASSRDRGNQETQYF	TGCGCCAGCAGCAGGGACAGGGGTAATCAAGAGACCCAGTACTTC
TRBV11-2	NA	NA	TRBJ2-4	CASSLAGGRETAKNIQYF	TGTGCCAGCAGCTTAGCGGGGGGCAGGGAAACGGCCAAAAACATTCAGTACTTC
TRBV9	NA	NA	TRBJ2-1	CASSGGPQNEQFF	TGTGCCAGCAGCGGGGGCCCTCAAAATGAGCAGTTCTTC
TRBV28	NA	NA	TRBJ1-2	CASSLPAGGIVRGYTF	TGTGCCAGCAGTTTACCCGCCGGGGGGATCGTTCGAGGCTACACCTTC
TRBV6-6	NA	NA	TRBJ1-5	CASSYSQNQPQHF	TGTGCCAGCAGTTACTCCCAAAATCAGCCCCAGCATTTT
TRBV19	NA	TRBD2	TRBJ2-2	CASTPALAGGAGELFF	TGTGCCAGTACCCCGGCTCTAGCGGGTGGGGCCGGGGAGCTGTTTTTT
TRBV19	few	TRBD1	TRBJ1-4	CASSSMGQQGKLFF	TGTGCCAGTAGTAGTATGGGACAGCAGGGAAAACTGTTTTTT
TRBV5-6	few	NA	TRBJ1-2	CASSLDRAGGYTF	TGTGCCAGCAGCTTGGACAGGGCGGGTGGCTACACCTTC
TRBV19	NA	TRBD1	TRBJ1-5	CASTDRGLMGNQPQHF	TGTGCCAGTACTGACAGGGGGCTGATGGGCAATCAGCCCCAGCATTTT
TRBV6-1	NA	TRBD2	TRBJ2-7	CASSDGGSPYEQYF	TGTGCCAGCAGTGACGGGGGGTCCCCCTACGAGCAGTACTTC
TRBV14	NA	TRBD1	TRBJ1-1	CASSPMRQGMNTEAFF	TGTGCCAGCAGCCCCATGCGACAGGGGATGAACACTGAAGCTTTCTTT
TRBV4-1	many	NA	TRBJ1-2	CASSQDYGALGGGYTF	TGCGCCAGCAGCCAAGATTACGGGGCCTTGGGGGGAGGCTACACCTTC
TRBV7-2	NA	NA	TRBJ1-2	CASSLVVRANYGYTF	TGTGCCAGCAGCTTAGTTGTGAGGGCTAACTATGGCTACACCTTC
TRBV10-3	NA	TRBD2	TRBJ2-1	CAISDGLAGAPLGGNEQFF	TGTGCCATCAGCGACGGGCTAGCGGGAGCCCCTTTGGGAGGAAATGAGCAGTTCTTC
TRBV7-8	NA	NA	TRBJ1-1	CASTQTMNTEAFF	TGTGCCAGCACCCAAACTATGAACACTGAAGCTTTCTTT
TRBV11-2	NA	TRBD1	TRBJ1-2	CASSLGLRGLRDGYTF	TGTGCCAGCAGCTTAGGCCTCAGGGGGCTGCGTGATGGCTACACCTTC
TRBV6-5	few	TRBD1	TRBJ2-1	CASSFSGQGSYNEQFF	TGTGCCAGCAGTTTCTCCGGACAGGGGTCCTACAATGAGCAGTTCTTC
TRBV6-5	NA	TRBD1	TRBJ1-2	CASSSGQGYGYTF	TGTGCCAGCAGTTCGGGACAGGGTTATGGCTACACCTTC
TRBV6-5	once	TRBD1	TRBJ1-6	CASNTGGSYNSPLHF	TGTGCCAGCAACACAGGGGGATCCTATAATTCACCCCTCCACTTT
TRBV30	once	NA	TRBJ1-5	CAWRRGAGDQPQHF	TGTGCCTGGAGGCGGGGTGCGGGGGATCAGCCCCAGCATTTT
TRBV28	NA	TRBD2	TRBJ2-1	CASSSGLGRVSYNEQFF	TGTGCCAGCAGTTCCGGACTAGGACGAGTCTCCTACAATGAGCAGTTCTTC
TRBV5-4	NA	TRBD1	TRBJ1-4	CASSDRTGASVREKLFF	TGTGCCAGCAGCGACAGGACAGGGGCGTCCGTCCGTGAAAAACTGTTTTTT
TRBV5-1	few	NA	TRBJ2-5	CASSFGQGRETQYF	TGCGCCAGCAGCTTCGGGCAGGGTCGGGAGACCCAGTACTTC
TRBV5-5	NA	NA	TRBJ2-5	CASSPGDGLQETQYF	TGTGCCAGCAGCCCAGGGGACGGACTCCAAGAGACCCAGTACTTC
TRBV5-1	NA	TRBD1	TRBJ1-1	CASSGLTGGYTEAFF	TGCGCCAGCAGCGGTTTGACAGGGGGCTACACTGAAGCTTTCTTT
TRBV7-2	few	NA	TRBJ2-7	CASSFGGDRAEEQYF	TGTGCCAGCAGCTTCGGGGGGGACAGGGCTGAAGAGCAGTACTTC
TRBV11-3	NA	NA	TRBJ2-1	CASSGGAYNEQFF	TGTGCCAGCAGCGGCGGGGCATACAATGAGCAGTTCTTC
TRBV12-3/TRBV12-4	NA	TRBD1	TRBJ1-5	CASRVTGNQPQHF	TGTGCCAGCAGGGTGACAGGGAATCAGCCCCAGCATTTT
TRBV3-1/TRBV3-2	NA	TRBD2	TRBJ2-3	CASSQDASGRTQYF	TGTGCCAGCAGCCAAGATGCTAGCGGGCGTACGCAGTATTTT
TRBV3-1/TRBV3-2	NA	TRBD1	TRBJ1-3	CASSQDGLWRGQDSGNTIYF	TGTGCCAGCAGCCAAGATGGATTATGGCGTGGACAGGACAGTGGAAACACCATATATTTT
TRBV7-9	NA	TRBD1	TRBJ1-2	CASSRTGGFGYTF	TGTGCCAGCAGTAGGACAGGGGGCTTTGGCTACACCTTC
TRBV7-9	NA	TRBD1	TRBJ2-3	CASSLRQGRTYDTQYF	TGTGCCAGCAGCTTGAGACAGGGGCGGACTTATGATACGCAGTATTTT
TRBV21-1	NA	NA	TRBJ1-4	CASSIRTGKLATNEKLFF	TGTGCCAGCAGCATACGAACAGGGAAGCTTGCAACTAATGAAAAACTGTTTTTT
TRBV2	NA	TRBD2	TRBJ2-1	CASTSLAGNEQFF	TGTGCCAGCACGTCGCTAGCGGGGAATGAGCAGTTCTTC
TRBV28	few	NA	TRBJ1-5	CASSRGGGNQPQHF	TGTGCCAGCAGTCGAGGTGGCGGCAATCAGCCCCAGCATTTT